Listed here are 25 T cell receptor beta chains from one sample, sequenced in a study of control samples from healthy donors and cancer patients. Produced via immunoSEQ multiplex PCR; TCRdb's table is partial and in-frame only. The sample lists around 90,000 clones; under 90% were seen once. The sequencing sample was made of blood. Source of these receptors: a woman in her thirties or forties in good health.

This clone was seen just once. V is TRBV30 and J is TRBJ1-5; D uncertain. The CDR3 runs 15 residues. V was clipped by 0 bases and J by 5 bases, with 14 bases between them. The V gene's germline CDR1 is GTSNPN and CDR2 SVGIG (reference sequence). This CDR3 is CAWSVPGMRDQPQHF. CDR3 bases: TGTGCCTGGAGTGTACCGGGGATGCGAGATCAGCCCCAGCATTTT.

The chain joins TRBV7-2 to TRBJ1-2, with a possible D match to TRBD1 (6 bases). The CDR3 is made up of 14 amino acids. The V and J ends lost 1 base and 3 bases respectively, with 9 bases between them. Germline CDR1 reads SGHTA; CDR2 reads FQGNSA. The CDR3 DNA is TGTGCCAGCAGCTTAGGAAGGGGGGACTATGGCTACACCTTC. As protein: CASSLGRGDYGYTF.

The J gene is TRBJ2-2, the V gene TRBV28; possibly TRBD1 for D (5 bases). The CDR3 spans 15 residues. Germline assignment: CDR1 MDHEN and CDR2 SYDVKM. The germline V and J ends were trimmed by 1 base and 7 bases, with 13 bases remaining between them. CDR3 protein: CASSLLLGHDGELFF. The CDR3 DNA is TGTGCCAGCAGTTTATTGTTGGGGCATGACGGGGAGCTGTTTTTT.

The chain uses TRBV5-5 and TRBJ1-4; the D is unclear. V gave up 2 bases and J gave up 8 bases, with 13 bases separating them. CDR3 length equals 14 residues. Germline values: CDR1 SGHKS, CDR2 YYEKEE (reference sequence). The CDR3 is CASSFNILSEKLFF. CDR3 nucleotides: TGTGCCAGCAGCTTTAACATACTCTCGGAAAAACTGTTTTTT. Looking up the rest from reference TRBV5-5 and TRBJ1-4 gives the full variable domain: DAGVTQSPTHLIKTRGQQVTLRCSPISGHKSVSWYQQVLGQGPQFIFQYYEKEERGRGNFPDRFSARQFPNYSSELNVNALLLGDSALYLCASSFNILSEKLFFGSGTQLSVL.

This chain links TRBV24-1 with TRBJ2-2; 7 bases align to TRBD1. The V segment lost 9 bases and the J segment 5 bases; nucleotides outside the gene matches: 8. The germline V gene encodes CDR1 KGHDR and CDR2 SFDVKD. This CDR3 has 14 amino acids. The CDR3 sequence is CATSGTARTGELFF. CDR3 in DNA: TGTGCCACCTCCGGGACAGCAAGGACCGGGGAGCTGTTTTTT.

V gene TRBV5-6 combines with J gene TRBJ1-1; D ambiguous. Trimming took 0 bases from V and 4 from J, leaving 13 bases between them. Looked up from germline, CDR1 is SGHDT and CDR2 is YYEEEE. The CDR3 covers 15 residues. The CDR3 DNA reads TGTGCCAGCAGCTTGGCCGGTTCACACGCCACTGAAGCTTTCTTT. This codes for CASSLAGSHATEAFF. Using reference TRBV5-6 and TRBJ1-1 for the parts outside the CDR3, the full variable domain is DAGVTQSPTHLIKTRGQQVTLRCSPKSGHDTVSWYQQALGQGPQFIFQYYEEEERQRGNFPDRFSGHQFPNYSSELNVNALLLGDSALYLCASSLAGSHATEAFFGQGTRLTVV.

V usage is TRBV30 and J usage is TRBJ2-1, with 10 bases aligning to TRBD2. Germline CDR1 reads GTSNPN; CDR2 reads SVGIG (reference sequence). The length of the CDR3 is 15 residues. The V segment lost 7 bases and the J segment 5 bases; nucleotides outside the gene matches: 11. The DNA for the CDR3 is TGTGCCTCAACCAGCGGGGGGGCCTGGAACAATGAGCAGTTCTTC. Protein: CASTSGGAWNNEQFF. Full variable domain (rest looked up from reference TRBV30 and TRBJ2-1): SQTIHQWPATLVQPVGSPLSLECTVEGTSNPNLYWYRQAAGRGLQLLFYSVGIGQISSEVPQNLSASRPQDRQFILSSKKLLLSDSGFYLCASTSGGAWNNEQFFGPGTRLTVL.

The chain combines TRBV24-1 with TRBJ2-2; maybe TRBD2 (5 bases). Germline V lookup: CDR1 KGHDR, CDR2 SFDVKD. The CDR3 runs 18 residues. V lost 3 bases, J lost 7 bases, and 23 bases lay in between. The CDR3 protein is CATSDPYPGDDVGGELFF. The CDR3 DNA follows: TGTGCCACCAGTGATCCCTACCCCGGGGATGATGTCGGCGGGGAGCTGTTTTTT.

The rearrangement links TRBV10-3 to TRBJ1-2, with D possibly TRBD1 on 5 matching bases. This CDR3 spans 16 amino acids. Germline V lookup: CDR1 ENHRY, CDR2 SYGVKD. Deletions cut 0 bases from V and 4 bases from J, with 15 bases between. CDR3 in DNA: TGTGCCATCAGTGAGTCTGGGGGGAGGCGGACCTATGGCTACACCTTC. Amino acids: CAISESGGRRTYGYTF.

This chain uses TRBV7-2 with TRBJ2-2; D may be TRBD1 (6 bases). The V end lost 1 base, the J end lost 7 bases, and 10 bases lay between the germline ends. The germline CDR1 and CDR2 sequences are SGHTA and FQGNSA. The CDR3 sequence is 14 residues long. CDR3 DNA: TGTGCCAGCAGCTTAGTTTCCAGGGGCGGGGAGCTGTTTTTT. This translates into CASSLVSRGGELFF.

This rearrangement joins TRBV14 to TRBJ1-1, with D unresolved. The CDR3 runs to 15 residues. V was pared by 7 bases and J by 8 bases, with 23 bases between. Per germline, CDR1 SGHDN and CDR2 FVKESK. The CDR3 region is CASNQSGGHSAEAFF. DNA of the CDR3: TGTGCCAGCAACCAGTCTGGTGGGCATTCGGCCGAAGCTTTCTTT.

The chain carries TRBV6-2 or TRBV6-3 and TRBJ1-4; no definite D call. The CDR3 has 19 residues. From germline, CDR1 is MNHEY and CDR2 SVGEGT. V dropped 0 bases and J dropped 1 base, with 18 bases sitting between them. CDR3: CASSYSMVGSRGTNEKLFF. DNA for the CDR3: TGTGCCAGCAGTTACTCGATGGTTGGCTCTCGAGGAACTAATGAAAAACTGTTTTTT.

The gene calls are TRBV4-3 and TRBJ2-7; 9 bases agree with TRBD1. V lost 1 base and J lost 3; bases outside the gene matches: 4. Germline lookup yields CDR1 LGHNA and CDR2 YSLEER. The CDR3 loop spans 15 amino acids. The chain's CDR3 is CASSQGTGANYEQYF. CDR3 sequence (DNA): TGCGCCAGCAGCCAAGGGACAGGGGCCAACTACGAGCAGTACTTC.

The chain combines TRBV19 with TRBJ1-1; D possibly corresponds to TRBD1 (6 bases). The V end lost 3 bases, the J end lost 0 bases, and 8 bases lay between the germline ends. The germline V gene has CDR1 LNHDA and CDR2 SQIVND (reference sequence). CDR3 length: 14 residues. In nucleotides, the CDR3 is TGTGCCAGTAGTATTGGACAGATGAACACTGAAGCTTTCTTT. Protein product: CASSIGQMNTEAFF. The complete variable domain, with remaining parts taken from reference TRBV19 and TRBJ1-1, reads DGGITQSPKYLFRKEGQNVTLSCEQNLNHDAMYWYRQDPGQGLRLIYYSQIVNDFQKGDIAEGYSVSREKKESFPLTVTSAQKNPTAFYLCASSIGQMNTEAFFGQGTRLTVV.

The chain recombines TRBV6-2 or TRBV6-3 with TRBJ1-6; 9 bases align to TRBD1. The CDR3 sequence is 17 residues long. The germline V gene encodes CDR1 MNHEY and CDR2 SVGEGT. V shed 3 bases and J 10 bases; nucleotides not matched to a gene: 13. This CDR3 is CASSYWGTGRKESPLHF. The CDR3 DNA is TGTGCCAGCAGTTATTGGGGGACAGGGAGGAAGGAGTCACCCCTCCACTTT.

CDR3 protein: CSVVTGTPAKNIQYF. The CDR3, as DNA: TGCAGCGTGGTCACCGGGACTCCAGCCAAAAACATTCAGTACTTC. V is TRBV29-1 and J is TRBJ2-4; maybe TRBD2 (6 bases). Looked up from germline, CDR1 is SQVTM and CDR2 is ANQGSEA. Trimming left V 6 bases short and J 0 bases short, with 15 bases between. This CDR3 is built from 15 residues.

This rearrangement joins TRBV5-1 to TRBJ1-2; D gene unclear. Deletions cut 0 bases from V and 4 bases from J, with 10 bases between. From germline, CDR1 is SGHRS and CDR2 YFSETQ. There are 14 residues in the CDR3. CDR3 amino acids: CASSLDSSGYGYTF. DNA for the CDR3: TGCGCCAGCAGCTTGGACAGTTCCGGCTATGGCTACACCTTC.

The V gene is TRBV4-3, the J gene TRBJ1-1; possible D gene TRBD1, 5 bases. Trimming pared 1 base from V and 3 bases from J, leaving 9 bases between. The CDR3 covers 14 residues. CDR1 is LGHNA and CDR2 is YSLEER in the germline V gene. The CDR3 DNA is TGCGCCAGCAGCCAAGGTTTGGGGGACACTGAAGCTTTCTTT. Protein: CASSQGLGDTEAFF.

The CDR3 region has the DNA TGCGCCAGCAGCTTGGGGAATGAGCAGTTCTTC. This sequence encodes CASSLGNEQFF. The chain is built from TRBV5-1 and TRBJ2-1, with D uncertain. Trimming removed 0 bases from V and 7 bases from J, with 2 bases in between. The length of the CDR3 is 11 residues. CDR1 is SGHRS, CDR2 YFSETQ, per germline.

This chain joins TRBV24-1 and TRBJ2-5; D may be TRBD2 (6 bases). Germline CDR1 and CDR2: KGHDR and SFDVKD. Trimming removed 7 bases at V and 2 bases at J, with 10 bases between. The CDR3 totals 13 residues. This CDR3 is CATSRGSQETQYF. The CDR3 nucleotides read TGTGCCACCAGCCGGGGGTCACAAGAGACCCAGTACTTC.

The genes are TRBV12-3 or TRBV12-4 and TRBJ1-2; D unclear. There are 12 residues in the CDR3. Between the trimmed V and J ends, which lost 6 bases and 4 bases, there was a span of 9 bases. The CDR3 is CASSARGYGYTF. CDR3 DNA: TGTGCCAGCAGCGCGCGGGGCTATGGCTACACCTTC.

This sequence joins TRBV7-2 and TRBJ1-5; TRBD1 matches at 10 bases. Trimming removed 0 bases from V and 5 bases from J; junction bases left unmatched: 4. Germline V gene sequence: CDR1 SGHTA, CDR2 FQGNSA. The CDR3 has 16 amino acids. The CDR3 protein is CASSLALTGGDQPQHF. CDR3 nucleotide sequence: TGTGCCAGCAGCTTAGCTCTGACAGGGGGCGATCAGCCCCAGCATTTT.

The rearrangement links TRBV19 to TRBJ1-6; the D is unclear. This CDR3 contains 15 residues. Trimming shortened V by 1 base and J by 7 bases, and 11 bases separated the two germline ends. The germline V gene encodes CDR1 LNHDA and CDR2 SQIVND (reference sequence). CDR3 in DNA: TGTGCCAGTAGTATAGTATCTAGGGCCAATTCACCCCTCCACTTT. Translation: CASSIVSRANSPLHF.

The CDR3 spells CASRSPSGGIYEQYF. For the CDR3, the DNA is TGTGCCAGCAGGTCCCCTAGCGGGGGGATTTACGAGCAGTACTTC. This chain uses TRBV6-5 with TRBJ2-7; TRBD2 agrees at 11 bases. Germline CDR1 reads MNHEY; CDR2 reads SVGAGI. The CDR3 contains 15 residues. The V and J ends lost 6 bases and 4 bases, in that order; junction bases with no gene match: 8.

The chain couples TRBV11-3 to TRBJ2-6; TRBD1 agrees at 9 bases. V dropped 4 bases and J dropped 2; count of bases not matched to a gene: 9. The CDR3 has 18 residues. Germline V gene data show CDR1 as SGHNT and CDR2 as YENEEA. The CDR3 spells CASSSPGQGLAGANVLTF. DNA of the CDR3: TGTGCCAGCAGCTCGCCGGGACAGGGTTTAGCTGGGGCCAACGTCCTGACTTTC.